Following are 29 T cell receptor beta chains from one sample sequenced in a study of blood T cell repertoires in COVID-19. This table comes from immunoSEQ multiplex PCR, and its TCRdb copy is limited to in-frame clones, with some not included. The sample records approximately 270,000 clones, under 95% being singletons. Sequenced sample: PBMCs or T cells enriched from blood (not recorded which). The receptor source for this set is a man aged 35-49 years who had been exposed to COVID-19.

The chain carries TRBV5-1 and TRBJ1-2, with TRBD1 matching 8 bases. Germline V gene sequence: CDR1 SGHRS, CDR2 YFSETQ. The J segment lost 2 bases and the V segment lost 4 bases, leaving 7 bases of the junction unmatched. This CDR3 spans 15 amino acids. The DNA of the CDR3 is TGCGCCAGCAGCCTTCCCCGGACAGGGAACTATGGCTACACCTTC. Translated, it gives CASSLPRTGNYGYTF. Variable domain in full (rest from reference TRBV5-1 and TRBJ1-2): KAGVTQTPRYLIKTRGQQVTLSCSPISGHRSVSWYQQTPGQGLQFLFEYFSETQRNKGNFPGRFSGRQFSNSRSEMNVSTLELGDSALYLCASSLPRTGNYGYTFGSGTRLTVV.

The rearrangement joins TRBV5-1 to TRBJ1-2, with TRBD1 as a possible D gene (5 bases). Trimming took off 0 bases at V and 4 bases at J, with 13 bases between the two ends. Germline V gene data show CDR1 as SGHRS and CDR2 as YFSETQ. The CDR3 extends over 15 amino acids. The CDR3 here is CASSLGWQDIYGYTF. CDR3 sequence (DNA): TGCGCCAGCAGCTTGGGATGGCAGGACATCTATGGCTACACCTTC.

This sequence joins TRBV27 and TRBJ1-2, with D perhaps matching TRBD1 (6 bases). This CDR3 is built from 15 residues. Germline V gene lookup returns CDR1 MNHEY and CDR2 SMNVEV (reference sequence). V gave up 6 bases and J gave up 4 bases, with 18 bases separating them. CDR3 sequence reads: CASRKQLGGVYGYTF. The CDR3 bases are TGTGCCAGCAGGAAACAACTTGGGGGCGTCTATGGCTACACCTTC.

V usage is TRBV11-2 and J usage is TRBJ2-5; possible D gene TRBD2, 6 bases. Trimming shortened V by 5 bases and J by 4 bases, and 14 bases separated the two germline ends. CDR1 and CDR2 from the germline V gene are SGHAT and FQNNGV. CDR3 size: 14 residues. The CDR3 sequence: CASSPQRLGETQYF. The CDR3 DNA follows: TGTGCCAGCAGCCCGCAACGACTAGGAGAGACCCAGTACTTC.

In DNA, the CDR3 is TGTGCCAGCAGCGTTGGGACAGGGCGAGGCTACACCTTC. It yields the protein CASSVGTGRGYTF. The chain employs TRBV9 and TRBJ1-2, with 9 bases matching TRBD1. V gave up 2 bases and J gave up 8 bases; unmatched junction bases: 4. The V gene's germline CDR1 is SGDLS and CDR2 YYNGEE. The CDR3 spans 13 residues.

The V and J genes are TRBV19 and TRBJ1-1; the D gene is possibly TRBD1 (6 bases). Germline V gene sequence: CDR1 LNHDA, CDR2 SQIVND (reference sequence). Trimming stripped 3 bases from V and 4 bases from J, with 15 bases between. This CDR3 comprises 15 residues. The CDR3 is CASSIRNRVVTEAFF. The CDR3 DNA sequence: TGTGCCAGTAGTATTAGGAACAGGGTAGTCACTGAAGCTTTCTTT.

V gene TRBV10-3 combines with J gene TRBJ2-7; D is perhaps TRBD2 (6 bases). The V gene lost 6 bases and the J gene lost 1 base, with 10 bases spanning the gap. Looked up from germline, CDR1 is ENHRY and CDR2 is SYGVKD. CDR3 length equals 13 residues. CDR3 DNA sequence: TGTGCCATCAGGGAGGGAGATTCCTACGAGCAGTACTTC. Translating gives CAIREGDSYEQYF.

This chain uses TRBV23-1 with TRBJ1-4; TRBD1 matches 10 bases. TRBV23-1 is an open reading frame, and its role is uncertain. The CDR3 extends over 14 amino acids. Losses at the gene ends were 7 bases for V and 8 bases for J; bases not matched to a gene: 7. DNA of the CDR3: TGCGCCAGCATTGCCGGGACAGGGGTGGAAAAACTGTTTTTT. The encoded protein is CASIAGTGVEKLFF.

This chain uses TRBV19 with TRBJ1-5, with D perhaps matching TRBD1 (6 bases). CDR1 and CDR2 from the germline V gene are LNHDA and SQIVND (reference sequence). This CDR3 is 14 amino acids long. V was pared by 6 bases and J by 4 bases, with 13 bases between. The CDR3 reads CASRSGQTNQPQHF. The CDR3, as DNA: TGTGCCAGTAGATCGGGACAAACTAATCAGCCCCAGCATTTT.

In DNA, the CDR3 is TGTGCCAGCAGACAGGGGGCTATGAACACTGAAGCTTTCTTT. It specifies CASRQGAMNTEAFF. V is TRBV14 and J is TRBJ1-1, with 9 bases fitting TRBD1. With 6 bases clipped from V and 0 bases from J, the junction kept 2 bases outside the gene matches. Germline V lookup: CDR1 SGHDN, CDR2 FVKESK. The CDR3 is 14 residues long.

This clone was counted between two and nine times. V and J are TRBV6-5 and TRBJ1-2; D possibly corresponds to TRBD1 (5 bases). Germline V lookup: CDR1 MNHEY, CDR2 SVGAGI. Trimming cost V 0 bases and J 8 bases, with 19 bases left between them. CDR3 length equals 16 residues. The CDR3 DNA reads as TGTGCCAGCAGTTACTCGTCCGGGCAGGGCAGTCTCGGCTACACCTTC. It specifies CASSYSSGQGSLGYTF.

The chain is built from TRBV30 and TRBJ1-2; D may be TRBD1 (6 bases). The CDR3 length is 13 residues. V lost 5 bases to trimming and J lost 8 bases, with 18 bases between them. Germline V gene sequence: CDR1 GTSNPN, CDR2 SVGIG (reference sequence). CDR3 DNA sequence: TGTGCCTGGGGGAATCAGGGGTTTTCAGGCTACACCTTC. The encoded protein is CAWGNQGFSGYTF.

The CDR3 protein is CASRNPGFYGYTF. Here the CDR3 DNA reads TGTGCCAGTAGAAATCCAGGGTTTTATGGCTACACCTTC. V gene TRBV19 combines with J gene TRBJ1-2, with D maybe TRBD1 (5 bases). Germline V gene data show CDR1 as LNHDA and CDR2 as SQIVND (reference sequence). CDR3 length: 13 residues. V lost 6 bases, J lost 5 bases, and 13 bases lay in between.

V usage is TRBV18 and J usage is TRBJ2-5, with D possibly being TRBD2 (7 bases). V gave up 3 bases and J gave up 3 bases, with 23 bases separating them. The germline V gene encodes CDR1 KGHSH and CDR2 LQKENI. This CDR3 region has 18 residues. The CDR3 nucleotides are TGTGCCAGCTCACCTTACCAGGGGCACCGGGGGGAGGAAGAGACCCAGTACTTC. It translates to CASSPYQGHRGEEETQYF.

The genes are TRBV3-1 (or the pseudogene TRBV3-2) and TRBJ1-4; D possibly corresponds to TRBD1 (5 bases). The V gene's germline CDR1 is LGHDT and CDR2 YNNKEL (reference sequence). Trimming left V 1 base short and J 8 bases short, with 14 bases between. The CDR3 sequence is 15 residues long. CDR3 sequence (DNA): TGTGCCAGCAGCCAAGTCGGTCAGGGTTGGGAAAAACTGTTTTTT. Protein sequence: CASSQVGQGWEKLFF.

The CDR3 DNA is TGTGCCAGCAGCGTAGGTCCCAGGGGTGAAAAACTGTTTTTT. Encoded protein: CASSVGPRGEKLFF. The chain recombines TRBV9 with TRBJ1-4; TRBD1 might be the D (6 bases). V lost 0 bases to trimming and J lost 7 bases, with 10 bases between them. The CDR3 loop spans 14 amino acids. CDR1 SGDLS and CDR2 YYNGEE come from the germline V gene. Full variable domain (rest looked up from reference TRBV9 and TRBJ1-4): DSGVTQTPKHLITATGQRVTLRCSPRSGDLSVYWYQQSLDQGLQFLIQYYNGEERAKGNILERFSAQQFPDLHSELNLSSLELGDSALYFCASSVGPRGEKLFFGSGTQLSVL.

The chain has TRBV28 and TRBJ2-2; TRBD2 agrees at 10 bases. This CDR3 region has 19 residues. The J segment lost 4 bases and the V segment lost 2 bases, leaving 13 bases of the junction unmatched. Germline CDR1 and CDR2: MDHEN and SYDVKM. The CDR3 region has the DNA TGTGCCAGCAGTTTAACCCCCTACTCAGCGGGAGGGTTCACCGGGGAGCTGTTTTTT. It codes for CASSLTPYSAGGFTGELFF.

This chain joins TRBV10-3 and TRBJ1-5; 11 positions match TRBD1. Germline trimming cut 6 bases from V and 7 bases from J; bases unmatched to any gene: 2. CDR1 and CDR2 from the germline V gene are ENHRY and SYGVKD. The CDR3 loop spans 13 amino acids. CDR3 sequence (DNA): TGTGCCATCAGGGGACAGGGGGGACAGCCCCAGCATTTT. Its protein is CAIRGQGGQPQHF.

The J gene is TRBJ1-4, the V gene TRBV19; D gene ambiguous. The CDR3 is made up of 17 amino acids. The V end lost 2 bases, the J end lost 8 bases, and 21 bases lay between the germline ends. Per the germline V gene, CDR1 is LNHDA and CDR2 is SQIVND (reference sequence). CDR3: CASSIPPNIPGREKLFF. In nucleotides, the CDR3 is TGTGCCAGTAGTATACCCCCCAACATCCCTGGGAGGGAAAAACTGTTTTTT.

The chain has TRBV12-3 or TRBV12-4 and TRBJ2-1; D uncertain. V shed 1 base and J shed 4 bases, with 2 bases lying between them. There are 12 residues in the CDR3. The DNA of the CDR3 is TGTGCCAGCAGTTTAGTATACAATGAGCAGTTCTTC. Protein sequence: CASSLVYNEQFF.

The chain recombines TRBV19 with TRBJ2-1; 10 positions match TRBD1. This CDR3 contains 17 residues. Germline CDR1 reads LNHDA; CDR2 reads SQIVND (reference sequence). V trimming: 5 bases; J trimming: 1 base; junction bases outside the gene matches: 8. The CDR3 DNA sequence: TGTGCCAGTAGTTGGGCTTGGGACAGGGGATCCTACAATGAGCAGTTCTTC. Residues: CASSWAWDRGSYNEQFF.

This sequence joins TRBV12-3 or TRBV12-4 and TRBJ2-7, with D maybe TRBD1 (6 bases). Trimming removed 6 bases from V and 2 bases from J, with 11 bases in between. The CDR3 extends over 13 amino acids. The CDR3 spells CASSYGTTYEQYF. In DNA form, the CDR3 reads TGTGCCAGCAGCTACGGGACAACCTACGAGCAGTACTTC.

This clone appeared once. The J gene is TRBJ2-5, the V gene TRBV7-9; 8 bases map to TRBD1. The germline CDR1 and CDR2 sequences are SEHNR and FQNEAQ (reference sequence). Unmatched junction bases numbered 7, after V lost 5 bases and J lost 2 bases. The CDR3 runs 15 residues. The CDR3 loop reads CASSMYRGSQETQYF. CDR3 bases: TGTGCCAGCAGCATGTACAGGGGGAGTCAAGAGACCCAGTACTTC.

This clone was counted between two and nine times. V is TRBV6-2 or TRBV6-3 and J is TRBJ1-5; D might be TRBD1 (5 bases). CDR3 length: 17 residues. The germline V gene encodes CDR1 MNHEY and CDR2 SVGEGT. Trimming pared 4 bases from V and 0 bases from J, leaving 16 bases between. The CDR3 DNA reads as TGTGCCAGCAGTTGGTTTGCAGGGCCTTATAGCAATCAGCCCCAGCATTTT. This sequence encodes CASSWFAGPYSNQPQHF.

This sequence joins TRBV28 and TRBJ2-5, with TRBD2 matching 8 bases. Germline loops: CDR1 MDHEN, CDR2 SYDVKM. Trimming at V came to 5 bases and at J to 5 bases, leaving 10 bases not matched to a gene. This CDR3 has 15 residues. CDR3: CASSPTSGRWETQYF. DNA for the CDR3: TGTGCCAGCAGTCCTACTAGCGGCAGGTGGGAGACCCAGTACTTC.

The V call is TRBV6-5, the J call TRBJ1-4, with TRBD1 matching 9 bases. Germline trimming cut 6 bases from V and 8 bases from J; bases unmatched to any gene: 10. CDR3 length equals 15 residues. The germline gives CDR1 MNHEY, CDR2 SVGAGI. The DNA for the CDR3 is TGTGCCAGCAGGCCTACAGGGGGCGGTCGAGAAAAACTGTTTTTT. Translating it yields CASRPTGGGREKLFF.

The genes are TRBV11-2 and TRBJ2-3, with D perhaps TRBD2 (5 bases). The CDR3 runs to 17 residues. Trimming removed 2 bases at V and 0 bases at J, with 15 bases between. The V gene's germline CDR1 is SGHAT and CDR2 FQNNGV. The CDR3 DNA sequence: TGTGCCAGCAGCTTATTGCAGTCCAGCGGAAGCACAGATACGCAGTATTTT. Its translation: CASSLLQSSGSTDTQYF.

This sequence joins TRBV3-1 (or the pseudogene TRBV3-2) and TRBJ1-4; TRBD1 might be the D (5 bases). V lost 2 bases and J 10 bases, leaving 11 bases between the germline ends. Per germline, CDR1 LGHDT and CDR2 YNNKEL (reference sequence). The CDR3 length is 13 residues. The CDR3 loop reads CASSQRQSAKLFF. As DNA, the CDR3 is TGTGCCAGCAGCCAAAGACAGTCGGCAAAACTGTTTTTT.

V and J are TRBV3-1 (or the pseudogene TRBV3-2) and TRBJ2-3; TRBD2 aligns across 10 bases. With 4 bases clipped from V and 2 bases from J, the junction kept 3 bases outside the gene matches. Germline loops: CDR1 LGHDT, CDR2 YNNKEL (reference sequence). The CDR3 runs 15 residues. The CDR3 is CASSRTSGNTDTQYF. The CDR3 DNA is TGTGCCAGCAGCCGGACTAGCGGAAACACAGATACGCAGTATTTT.